These 29 T cell receptor beta chains were sequenced from one sample in a study of cytomegalovirus exposure and HLA in healthy donors. PCR involved 60 Vbeta and 13 Jbeta primers. Sequenced by immunoSEQ multiplex PCR; TCRdb stores in-frame clones only, minus some. The profile shows about 140,000 clones, 70% to 85% of them singletons. The sequencing sample was made of PBMCs. These receptors were collected from a man aged 35 to 55 in good health and CMV-seronegative.

The V and J genes are TRBV11-2 and TRBJ2-2; TRBD2 aligns across 7 bases. CDR3 size: 17 residues. Per the germline V gene, CDR1 is SGHAT and CDR2 is FQNNGV. The J segment lost 0 bases and the V segment lost 3 bases, leaving 7 bases of the junction unmatched. CDR3 DNA sequence: TGTGCCAGCAGCTTTAGATCTAGCGGCCCGAACACCGGGGAGCTGTTTTTT. This codes for CASSFRSSGPNTGELFF.

A single count supports this clone. The gene calls are TRBV10-3 and TRBJ1-1, with 7 bases identical to TRBD1. The CDR3 has 16 amino acids. Germline CDR1 and CDR2: ENHRY and SYGVKD. V trimming: 0 bases; J trimming: 4 bases; junction bases outside the gene matches: 8. DNA of the CDR3: TGTGCCATCAGTGAGTCGGCAGGGGGTGTGAGCACTGAAGCTTTCTTT. Protein product: CAISESAGGVSTEAFF.

Concerning this clone itself: A read error may account for a junction end that differs from germline. The chain recombines TRBV7-9 with TRBJ2-7; 12 bases agree with TRBD2. Germline lookup yields CDR1 SEHNR and CDR2 FQNEAQ (reference sequence). The CDR3 loop spans 16 amino acids. The CDR3 DNA follows: TGTTCCAGCAGCTTAGGCCTAGCGGGAGGGCTAAACGAGCAGTACTTC. It codes for CSSSLGLAGGLNEQYF.

The rearrangement links TRBV7-8 to TRBJ2-5, with 8 bases lining up with TRBD2. Germline V gene lookup returns CDR1 SGHVS and CDR2 FQNEAQ. This CDR3 contains 16 residues. V lost 4 bases to trimming and J lost 5 bases; unmatched junction nucleotides: 12. The CDR3 DNA is TGTGCCAGCAGCTCCTCCGGGGGGGGGCTGGGGGAGACCCAGTACTTC. This sequence encodes CASSSSGGGLGETQYF.

The genes are TRBV27 and TRBJ2-3; 10 bases are a match to TRBD1. Germline CDR1 reads MNHEY; CDR2 reads SMNVEV (reference sequence). CDR3 length equals 18 residues. Germline trimming cut 6 bases from V and 0 bases from J; bases unmatched to any gene: 12. The DNA for the CDR3 is TGTGCCAGCAGCACCCAAACGACAGGGGGCGGAAGCACAGATACGCAGTATTTT. As protein: CASSTQTTGGGSTDTQYF.

The chain uses TRBV7-9 and TRBJ1-5, with 7 bases lining up with TRBD1. The CDR3 has 15 residues. V was pared by 1 base and J by 3 bases, with 3 bases of the junction left unmatched. Germline V lookup: CDR1 SEHNR, CDR2 FQNEAQ (reference sequence). The CDR3 bases are TGTGCCAGCAGCTTAGAGGGGGCGTACAATCAGCCCCAGCATTTT. It translates to CASSLEGAYNQPQHF.

V gene TRBV10-3 combines with J gene TRBJ1-1; TRBD1 matches at 10 bases. The CDR3 length is 15 residues. V gave up 6 bases and J gave up 3 bases; unmatched junction bases: 7. CDR1 and CDR2 (germline): ENHRY, SYGVKD. The CDR3 is CAIRRQGAQDTEAFF. In DNA, the CDR3 is TGTGCCATCAGGAGACAGGGGGCGCAGGACACTGAAGCTTTCTTT.

The chain recombines TRBV5-8 with TRBJ2-5; 7 bases are a match to TRBD1. This CDR3 spans 16 amino acids. Looked up from germline, CDR1 is SGHTS and CDR2 is YDEGEE. The trim removed 4 bases at V and 4 bases at J, leaving 13 bases unmatched. The CDR3 loop reads CASSVSRDRLLETQYF. CDR3 DNA: TGTGCCAGCAGCGTTAGTAGGGACAGACTTTTAGAGACCCAGTACTTC.

The J gene is TRBJ2-1, the V gene TRBV27; D is uncertain. The CDR3 consists of 15 residues. V was shortened by 0 bases and J by 10 bases, with 16 bases between the two germline ends. CDR1 and CDR2 (germline): MNHEY, SMNVEV (reference sequence). The CDR3 loop is CASSLSLVSLTEQFF. CDR3 coding DNA: TGTGCCAGCAGTTTATCGTTAGTTTCGTTGACAGAGCAGTTCTTC.

The V call is TRBV6-5, the J call TRBJ1-2, with TRBD1 matching over 8 bases. The CDR3 length is 15 residues. Germline V lookup: CDR1 MNHEY, CDR2 SVGAGI. V lost 5 bases and J lost 4; bases outside the gene matches: 9. The CDR3 nucleotides are TGTGCCAGCAGTAAGGGACAGGTGATAAGCTATGGCTACACCTTC. Amino acid sequence: CASSKGQVISYGYTF.

The chain couples TRBV29-1 to TRBJ2-2; 11 bases are a match to TRBD2. The trim removed 6 bases at V and 3 bases at J, leaving 6 bases unmatched. CDR1 is SQVTM, CDR2 ANQGSEA, per germline. CDR3 size: 15 residues. In DNA form, the CDR3 reads TGCAGCGTCGCTCTAGCGGGGGGACACACCGGGGAGCTGTTTTTT. Amino acids: CSVALAGGHTGELFF.

The chain uses TRBV29-1 and TRBJ2-3; 11 bases match TRBD1. V was clipped by 3 bases and J by 6 bases; unmatched bases: 5. CDR3 size: 14 residues. Germline CDR1 and CDR2: SQVTM and ANQGSEA. CDR3 protein: CSVDGQGAGDTQYF. The CDR3 bases are TGCAGCGTTGACGGACAGGGGGCCGGCGATACGCAGTATTTT.

The chain employs TRBV27 and TRBJ2-1; 9 positions match TRBD2. Losses at the gene ends were 4 bases for V and 4 bases for J; bases not matched to a gene: 5. The germline CDR1 and CDR2 sequences are MNHEY and SMNVEV (reference sequence). The CDR3 is 15 amino acids. This chain's CDR3 is CASSSGTSFYNEQFF. The DNA for the CDR3 is TGTGCCAGCAGTTCCGGGACTAGCTTTTACAATGAGCAGTTCTTC.

V usage is TRBV7-9 and J usage is TRBJ2-1, with D perhaps TRBD2 (6 bases). Looked up from germline, CDR1 is SEHNR and CDR2 is FQNEAQ (reference sequence). Trimming removed 5 bases at V and 9 bases at J, with 14 bases between. The CDR3 consists of 13 residues. The CDR3 here is CASSPGGALEQFF. The CDR3, as DNA: TGTGCCAGCAGCCCCGGAGGGGCCCTTGAGCAGTTCTTC.

The chain joins TRBV2 to TRBJ2-7; 8 nucleotides match TRBD2. V was clipped by 5 bases and J by 2 bases; unmatched bases: 11. CDR1 is SNHLY, CDR2 FYNNEI, per germline. The CDR3 consists of 16 residues. The chain's CDR3 is CASSLTSDPIAYEQYF. CDR3 coding DNA: TGTGCCAGCAGTTTGACTAGCGACCCGATAGCCTACGAGCAGTACTTC.

This rearrangement joins TRBV12-1 to TRBJ1-5. TRBV12-1 is a pseudogene locus. This CDR3 is built from 14 residues. DNA of the CDR3: TGTGCCAGCAGCCTCCCGGGTAGCAATCAGCCCCAGCATTTT. Its translation: CASSLPGSNQPQHF.

The V call is TRBV6-6, the J call TRBJ1-5; 7 nucleotides line up with TRBD1. Germline CDR1 is MNHNY and CDR2 is SVGAGI (reference sequence). The J segment lost 5 bases and the V segment lost 0 bases, leaving 4 bases of the junction unmatched. The CDR3 is made up of 15 amino acids. The CDR3 coding sequence is TGTGCCAGCAGTTACTCGATACAGGGGCATCAGCCCCAGCATTTT. It yields the protein CASSYSIQGHQPQHF.

This clone was detected a few times. V is TRBV4-2 and J is TRBJ2-2; D is ambiguous. V dropped 0 bases and J dropped 8 bases, with 13 bases sitting between them. The germline gives CDR1 LGHNA, CDR2 YNFKEQ. The CDR3 totals 15 residues. The CDR3 DNA sequence: TGTGCCAGCAGCCAAGATGGCAGGTTAGGAGGGGAGCTGTTTTTT. Protein sequence: CASSQDGRLGGELFF.

The chain has TRBV5-6 and TRBJ2-1, with TRBD2 identical over 9 bases. V trimming: 2 bases; J trimming: 8 bases; junction bases outside the gene matches: 11. CDR3 size: 16 residues. In germline, CDR1 is SGHDT, CDR2 YYEEEE. The CDR3 region is CASSFLKTSGYDEQFF. The CDR3 DNA follows: TGTGCCAGCAGCTTCCTAAAGACTAGCGGATACGATGAGCAGTTCTTC.

V and J are TRBV19 and TRBJ1-2; D is unclear. Germline CDR1 and CDR2: LNHDA and SQIVND (reference sequence). The CDR3 has 12 residues. The V and J ends lost 3 bases and 2 bases respectively, with 4 bases between them. This CDR3 reads CASSIRNYGYTF. For the CDR3, the DNA is TGTGCCAGTAGTATCCGGAACTATGGCTACACCTTC. The whole variable domain, filled in from reference TRBV19 and TRBJ1-2, reads DGGITQSPKYLFRKEGQNVTLSCEQNLNHDAMYWYRQDPGQGLRLIYYSQIVNDFQKGDIAEGYSVSREKKESFPLTVTSAQKNPTAFYLCASSIRNYGYTFGSGTRLTVV.

V is TRBV4-3 and J is TRBJ2-1, with TRBD2 identical over 12 bases. CDR1 and CDR2 (germline): LGHNA, YSLEER. The length of the CDR3 is 18 residues. The junction had 13 bases not matched to a gene; V was cut back by 1 base and J by 9 bases. DNA for the CDR3: TGCGCCAGCAGCCAAGGATCTAGCGGGAGGGGAGACCACCCTGAGCAGTTCTTC. It translates to CASSQGSSGRGDHPEQFF.

The chain uses TRBV27 and TRBJ1-1, with 7 bases aligning to TRBD1. Losses at the gene ends were 4 bases for V and 0 bases for J; bases not matched to a gene: 8. The germline CDR1 and CDR2 sequences are MNHEY and SMNVEV (reference sequence). The CDR3 extends over 16 amino acids. This chain's CDR3 is CASSSQQGLVNTEAFF. For the CDR3, the DNA is TGTGCCAGCAGTTCCCAACAGGGGCTCGTGAACACTGAAGCTTTCTTT.

This CDR3 is CASSQVGTGNTGELFF. CDR3 DNA: TGTGCCAGCAGCCAAGTCGGGACAGGGAACACCGGGGAGCTGTTTTTT. The chain employs TRBV4-2 and TRBJ2-2, with 8 bases identical to TRBD1. V shed 1 base and J 1 base; nucleotides not matched to a gene: 2. Germline V gene sequence: CDR1 LGHNA, CDR2 YNFKEQ. CDR3 length: 16 amino acids.

The chain uses TRBV4-1 and TRBJ1-1; perhaps TRBD1 as D (5 bases). CDR1 and CDR2 from the germline V gene are MGHRA and YSYEKL. With 0 bases removed from V and 1 base from J, the gap between germline ends came to 6 bases. The CDR3 runs 14 residues. In DNA form, the CDR3 reads TGCGCCAGCAGCCAAGATCAGGGGAACACTGAAGCTTTCTTT. Its translation is CASSQDQGNTEAFF.

V gene TRBV9 combines with J gene TRBJ2-7, with 7 bases aligning to TRBD1. Germline loops: CDR1 SGDLS, CDR2 YYNGEE. V was clipped by 3 bases and J by 0 bases; unmatched bases: 3. The CDR3 is made up of 14 amino acids. The CDR3 DNA sequence: TGTGCCAGCAGCGAGACAGGGAACTCCTACGAGCAGTACTTC. Encoded protein: CASSETGNSYEQYF. The full variable domain, its missing parts supplied by reference TRBV9 and TRBJ2-7, is DSGVTQTPKHLITATGQRVTLRCSPRSGDLSVYWYQQSLDQGLQFLIQYYNGEERAKGNILERFSAQQFPDLHSELNLSSLELGDSALYFCASSETGNSYEQYFGPGTRLTVT.

The chain has TRBV27 and TRBJ2-7; tentative D call: TRBD2 (5 bases). Germline V CDR1 and CDR2: MNHEY, SMNVEV (reference sequence). Trimming took 7 bases from V and 5 from J, leaving 33 bases between them. The CDR3 contains 19 residues. CDR3 in amino acids: CASTSGGMWHLDLGDEQYF. In DNA form, the CDR3 reads TGTGCCAGCACCTCTGGCGGAATGTGGCACCTCGACCTCGGGGACGAGCAGTACTTC.

This chain uses TRBV4-1 with TRBJ1-1; TRBD1 matches at 8 bases. With 0 bases clipped from V and 0 bases from J, the junction kept 6 bases outside the gene matches. Germline loops: CDR1 MGHRA, CDR2 YSYEKL. This CDR3 comprises 17 residues. CDR3: CASSQDETGALNTEAFF. DNA of the CDR3: TGCGCCAGCAGCCAAGATGAGACAGGGGCTTTGAACACTGAAGCTTTCTTT.

This chain uses TRBV4-2 with TRBJ2-7; 7 bases are a match to TRBD2. V shed 0 bases, J shed 4 bases, and the junction held 9 bases outside the gene matches. In germline, CDR1 is LGHNA, CDR2 YNFKEQ. CDR3 length: 16 residues. CDR3 protein: CASSQDGEGPWYEQYF. The CDR3 DNA follows: TGTGCCAGCAGCCAAGATGGGGAGGGGCCGTGGTACGAGCAGTACTTC.

The gene calls are TRBV5-4 and TRBJ2-4; 8 positions agree with TRBD1. V shed 1 base, J shed 6 bases, and the junction held 3 bases outside the gene matches. Germline CDR1 SGHNT, CDR2 YYREEE (reference sequence). The CDR3 has 14 amino acids. The CDR3 sequence is CASSLPDRANIQYF. DNA for the CDR3: TGTGCCAGCAGCTTGCCGGACAGGGCAAACATTCAGTACTTC.